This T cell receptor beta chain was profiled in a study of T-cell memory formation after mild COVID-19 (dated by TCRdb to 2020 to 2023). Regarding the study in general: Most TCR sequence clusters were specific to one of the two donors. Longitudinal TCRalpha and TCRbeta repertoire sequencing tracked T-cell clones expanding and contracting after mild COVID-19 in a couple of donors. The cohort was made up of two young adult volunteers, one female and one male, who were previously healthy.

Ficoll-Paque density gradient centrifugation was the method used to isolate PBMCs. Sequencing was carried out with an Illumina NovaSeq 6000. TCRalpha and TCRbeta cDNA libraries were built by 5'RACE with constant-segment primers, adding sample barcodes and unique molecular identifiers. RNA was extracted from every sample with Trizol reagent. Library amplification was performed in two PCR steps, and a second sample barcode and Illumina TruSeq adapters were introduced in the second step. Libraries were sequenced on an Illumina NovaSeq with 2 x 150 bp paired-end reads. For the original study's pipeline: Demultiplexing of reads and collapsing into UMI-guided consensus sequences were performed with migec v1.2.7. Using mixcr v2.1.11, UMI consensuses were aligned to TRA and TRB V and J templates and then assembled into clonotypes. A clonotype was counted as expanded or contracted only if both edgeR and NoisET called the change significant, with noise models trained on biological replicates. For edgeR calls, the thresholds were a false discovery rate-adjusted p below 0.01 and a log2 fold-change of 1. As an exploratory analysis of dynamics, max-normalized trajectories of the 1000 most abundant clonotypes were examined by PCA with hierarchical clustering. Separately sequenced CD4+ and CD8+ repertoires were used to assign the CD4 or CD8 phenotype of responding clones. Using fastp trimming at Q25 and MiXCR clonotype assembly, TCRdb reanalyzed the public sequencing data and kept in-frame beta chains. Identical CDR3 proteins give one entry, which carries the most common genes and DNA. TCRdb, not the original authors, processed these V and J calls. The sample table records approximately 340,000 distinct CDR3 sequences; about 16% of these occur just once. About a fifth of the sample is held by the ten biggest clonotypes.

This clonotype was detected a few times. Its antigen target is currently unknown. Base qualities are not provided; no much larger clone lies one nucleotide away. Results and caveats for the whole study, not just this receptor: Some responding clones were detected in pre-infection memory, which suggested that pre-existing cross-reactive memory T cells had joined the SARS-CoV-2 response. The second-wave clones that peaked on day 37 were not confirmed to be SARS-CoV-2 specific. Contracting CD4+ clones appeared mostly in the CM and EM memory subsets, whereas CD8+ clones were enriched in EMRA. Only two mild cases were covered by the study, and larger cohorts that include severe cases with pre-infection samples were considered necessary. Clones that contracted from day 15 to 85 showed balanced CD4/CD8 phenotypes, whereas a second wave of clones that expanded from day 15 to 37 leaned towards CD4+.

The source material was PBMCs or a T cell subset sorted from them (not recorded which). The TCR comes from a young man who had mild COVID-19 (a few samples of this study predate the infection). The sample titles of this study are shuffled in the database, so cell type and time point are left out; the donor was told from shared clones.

CDR3 protein: CASSQEVGASTDTQYF. The sequenced DNA: TGTGCCAGCAGCCAAGAAGTGGGGGCTAGCACAGATACGCAGTATTTT. The chain was built from TRBV4-2 and TRBJ2-3; a tentative D call is TRBD1 (6 bases match). Its CDR3 holds 16 amino acids, cysteine through phenylalanine. The kept DNA is CDR3 alone, 48 bases in frame from the first base. V is reduced by 0 bases and J by 0 bases, leaving a spacing of 10 bases between them. Via the germline V gene, CDR1 is LGHNA and CDR2 YNFKEQ.